This TCR beta chain was identified in a study of T cell repertoires in ileal Crohn's disease. Per sample, around 500 nanograms of biopsy DNA were TCRB immunosequenced. Only in-frame clones appear in the TCRdb table, and some are missing; sequencing was by immunoSEQ multiplex PCR. The table lists 13,000 or so clones, about 85% of them singletons, with approximately 4% in the top ten. Germline values: CDR1 SGDLS, CDR2 YYNGEE. The CDR3 sequence is 15 residues long. V lost 4 bases, J lost 2 bases, and 15 bases lay in between. The rearrangement uses TRBV9 and TRBJ1-2, with D unclear. The TCR originated in an adult with Crohn's disease. What was sequenced was ileal tissue. The CDR3 sequence is CASSQGMGSNYGYTF. The DNA of the CDR3 is TGTGCCAGCAGCCAAGGTATGGGCAGCAACTATGGCTACACCTTC.